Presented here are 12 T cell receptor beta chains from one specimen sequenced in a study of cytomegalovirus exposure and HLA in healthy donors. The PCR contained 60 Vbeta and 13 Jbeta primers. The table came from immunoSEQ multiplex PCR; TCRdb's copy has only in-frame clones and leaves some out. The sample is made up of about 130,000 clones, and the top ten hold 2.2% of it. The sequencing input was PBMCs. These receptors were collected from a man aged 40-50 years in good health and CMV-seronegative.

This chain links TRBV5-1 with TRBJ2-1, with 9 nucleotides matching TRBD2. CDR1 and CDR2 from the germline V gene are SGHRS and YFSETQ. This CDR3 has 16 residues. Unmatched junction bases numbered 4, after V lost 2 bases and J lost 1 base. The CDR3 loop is CASSLIAGDSYNEQFF. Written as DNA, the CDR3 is TGCGCCAGCAGCTTAATAGCGGGAGATTCCTACAATGAGCAGTTCTTC.

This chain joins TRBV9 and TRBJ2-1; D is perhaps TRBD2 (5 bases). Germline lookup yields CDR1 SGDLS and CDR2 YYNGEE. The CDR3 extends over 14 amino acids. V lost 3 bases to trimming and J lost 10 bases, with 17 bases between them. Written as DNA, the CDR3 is TGTGCCAGCAGCGCCCAACTCAGAGGCGGGGAGCAGTTCTTC. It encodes CASSAQLRGGEQFF. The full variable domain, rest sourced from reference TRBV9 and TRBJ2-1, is DSGVTQTPKHLITATGQRVTLRCSPRSGDLSVYWYQQSLDQGLQFLIQYYNGEERAKGNILERFSAQQFPDLHSELNLSSLELGDSALYFCASSAQLRGGEQFFGPGTRLTVL.

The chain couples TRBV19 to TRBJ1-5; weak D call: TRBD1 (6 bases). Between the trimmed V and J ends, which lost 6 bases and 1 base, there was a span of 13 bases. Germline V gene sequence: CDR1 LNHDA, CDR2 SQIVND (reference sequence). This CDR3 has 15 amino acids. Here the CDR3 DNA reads TGTGCCAGTAGGATTACAGGGTCGAGCAATCAGCCCCAGCATTTT. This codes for CASRITGSSNQPQHF.

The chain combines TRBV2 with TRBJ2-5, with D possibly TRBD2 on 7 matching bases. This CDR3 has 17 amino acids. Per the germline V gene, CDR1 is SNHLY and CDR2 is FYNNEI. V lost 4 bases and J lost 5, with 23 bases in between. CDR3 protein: CASSVSSGGSPGETQYF. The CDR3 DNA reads TGTGCCAGCAGTGTATCTTCGGGGGGCAGCCCGGGGGAGACCCAGTACTTC.

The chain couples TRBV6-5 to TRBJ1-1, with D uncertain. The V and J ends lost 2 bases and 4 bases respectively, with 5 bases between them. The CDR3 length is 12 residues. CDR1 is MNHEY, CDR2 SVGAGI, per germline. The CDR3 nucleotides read TGTGCCAGCAGTTACGCCGGCACTGAAGCTTTCTTT. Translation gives CASSYAGTEAFF.

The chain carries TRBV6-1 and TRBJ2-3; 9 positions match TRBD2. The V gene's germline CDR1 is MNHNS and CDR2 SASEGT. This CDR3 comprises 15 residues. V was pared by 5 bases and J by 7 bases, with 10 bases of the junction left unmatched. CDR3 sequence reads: CASSPTAGGPYTQYF. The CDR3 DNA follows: TGTGCCAGCAGTCCCACAGCGGGAGGCCCGTATACGCAGTATTTT.

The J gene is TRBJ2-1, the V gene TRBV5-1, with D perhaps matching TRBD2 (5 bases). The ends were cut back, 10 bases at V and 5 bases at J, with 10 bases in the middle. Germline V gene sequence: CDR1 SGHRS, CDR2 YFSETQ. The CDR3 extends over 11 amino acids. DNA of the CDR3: TGCGCCTCCGGGGTGGACAATGAGCAGTTCTTC. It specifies CASGVDNEQFF.

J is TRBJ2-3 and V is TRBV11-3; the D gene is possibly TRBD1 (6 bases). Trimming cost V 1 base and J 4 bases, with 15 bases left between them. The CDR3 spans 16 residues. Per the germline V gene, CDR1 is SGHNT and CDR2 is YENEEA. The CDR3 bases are TGTGCCAGCAGCTTAGGCGTCAGGGGTGGATCAGATACGCAGTATTTT. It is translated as CASSLGVRGGSDTQYF.

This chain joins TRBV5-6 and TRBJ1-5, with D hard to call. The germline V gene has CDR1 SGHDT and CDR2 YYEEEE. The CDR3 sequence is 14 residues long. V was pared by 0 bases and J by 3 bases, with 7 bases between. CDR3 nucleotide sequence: TGTGCCAGCAGCTTGGGTTTACACAATCAGCCCCAGCATTTT. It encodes CASSLGLHNQPQHF.

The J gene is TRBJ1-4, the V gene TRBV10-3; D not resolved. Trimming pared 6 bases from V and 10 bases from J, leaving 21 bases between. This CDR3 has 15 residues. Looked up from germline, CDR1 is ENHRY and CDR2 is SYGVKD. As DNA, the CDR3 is TGTGCCATCAGCGCCCAACCCGGACTGGATGGAAAACTGTTTTTT. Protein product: CAISAQPGLDGKLFF.

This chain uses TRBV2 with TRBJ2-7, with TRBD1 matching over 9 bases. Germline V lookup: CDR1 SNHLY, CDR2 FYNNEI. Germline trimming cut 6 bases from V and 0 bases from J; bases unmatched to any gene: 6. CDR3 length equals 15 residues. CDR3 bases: TGTGCCAGCAGATTCGGACAGGGGAACTCCTACGAGCAGTACTTC. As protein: CASRFGQGNSYEQYF.

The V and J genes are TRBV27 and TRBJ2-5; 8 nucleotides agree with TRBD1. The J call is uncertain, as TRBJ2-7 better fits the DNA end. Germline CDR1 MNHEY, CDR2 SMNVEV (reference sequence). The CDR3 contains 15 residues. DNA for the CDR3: TGTGCCAGCAGTTCCCCTTGGACAGGGAACTACGAGCAGTACTTC. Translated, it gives CASSSPWTGNYEQYF.